This T cell receptor beta chain was documented in a study of T cell changes during pregnancy in multiple sclerosis. This table comes from immunoSEQ multiplex PCR, and its TCRdb copy is limited to in-frame clones, with some not included. The table lists fewer than 40,000 clones, around 93% of them singletons. This CDR3 is built from 16 residues. CDR1 is SGHAT, CDR2 FQDESV, per germline (reference sequence). Trimming took off 4 bases at V and 1 base at J, with 11 bases between the two ends. The V and J genes are TRBV11-1 and TRBJ2-6, with D perhaps matching TRBD1 (5 bases). This TCR was sampled from a female donor with multiple sclerosis, enrolled in a pregnancy study. The sample was CD4+ T cells from peripheral blood mononuclear cells, taken after pregnancy. The CDR3 region has the DNA TGTGCCAGCAGCTCCAGGACAAAATCTGGGGCCAACGTCCTGACTTTC. Amino acids: CASSSRTKSGANVLTF.